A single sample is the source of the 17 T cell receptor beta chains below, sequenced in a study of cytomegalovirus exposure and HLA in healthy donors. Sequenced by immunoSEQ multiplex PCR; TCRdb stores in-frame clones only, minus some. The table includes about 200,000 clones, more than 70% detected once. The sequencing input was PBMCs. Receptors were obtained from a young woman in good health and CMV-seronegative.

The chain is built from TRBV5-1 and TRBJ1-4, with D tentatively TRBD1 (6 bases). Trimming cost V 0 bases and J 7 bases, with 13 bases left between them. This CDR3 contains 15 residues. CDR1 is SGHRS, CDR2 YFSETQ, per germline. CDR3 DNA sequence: TGCGCCAGCAGCTTGGACCCCAAAGGGGGTGAAAAACTGTTTTTT. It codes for CASSLDPKGGEKLFF.

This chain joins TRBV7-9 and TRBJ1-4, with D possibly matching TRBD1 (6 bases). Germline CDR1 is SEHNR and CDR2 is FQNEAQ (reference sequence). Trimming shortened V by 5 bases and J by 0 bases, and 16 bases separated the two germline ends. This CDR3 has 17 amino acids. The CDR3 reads CASSPRTRTATNEKLFF. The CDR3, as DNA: TGTGCCAGCAGCCCCCGTACTCGGACAGCAACTAATGAAAAACTGTTTTTT.

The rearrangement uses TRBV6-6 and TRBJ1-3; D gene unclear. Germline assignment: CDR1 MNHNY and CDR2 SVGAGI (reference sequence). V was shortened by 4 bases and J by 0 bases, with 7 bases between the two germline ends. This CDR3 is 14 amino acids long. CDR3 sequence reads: CASSSAYSGNTIYF. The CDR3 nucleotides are TGTGCCAGCAGTTCTGCCTACTCTGGAAACACCATATATTTT.

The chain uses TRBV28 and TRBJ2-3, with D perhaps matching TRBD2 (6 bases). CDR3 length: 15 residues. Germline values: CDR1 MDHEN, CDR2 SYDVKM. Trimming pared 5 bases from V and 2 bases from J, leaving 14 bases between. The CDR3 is CASSAPGLHTDTQYF. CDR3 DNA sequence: TGTGCCAGCAGTGCCCCGGGACTCCACACAGATACGCAGTATTTT.

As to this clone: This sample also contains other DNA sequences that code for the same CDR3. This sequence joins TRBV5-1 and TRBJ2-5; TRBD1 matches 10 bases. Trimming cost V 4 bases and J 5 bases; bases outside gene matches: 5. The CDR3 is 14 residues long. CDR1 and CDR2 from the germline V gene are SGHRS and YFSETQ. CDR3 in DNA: TGCGCCAGCAGCCGAGGACAGGGGGAGGAGACCCAGTACTTC. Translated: CASSRGQGEETQYF.

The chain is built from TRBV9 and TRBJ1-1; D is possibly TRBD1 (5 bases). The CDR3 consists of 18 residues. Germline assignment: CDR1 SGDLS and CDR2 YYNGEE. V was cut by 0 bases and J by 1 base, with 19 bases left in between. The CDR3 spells CASSVGAGRGGENTEAFF. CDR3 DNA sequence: TGTGCCAGCAGCGTAGGTGCAGGCCGTGGAGGGGAGAACACTGAAGCTTTCTTT.

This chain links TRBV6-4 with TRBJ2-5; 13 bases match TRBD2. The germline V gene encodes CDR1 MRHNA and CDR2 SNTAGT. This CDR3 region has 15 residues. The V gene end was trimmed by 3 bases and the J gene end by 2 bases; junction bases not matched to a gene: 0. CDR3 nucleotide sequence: TGTGCCAGCAGTGAACTAGCGGGGGGGCAAGAGACCCAGTACTTC. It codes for CASSELAGGQETQYF.

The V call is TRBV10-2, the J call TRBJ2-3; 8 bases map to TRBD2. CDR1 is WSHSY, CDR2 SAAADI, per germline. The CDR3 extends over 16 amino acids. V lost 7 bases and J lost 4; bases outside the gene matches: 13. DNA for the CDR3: TGCGCCAGCACCCCGCTAAAGGTAGCGGGACCAGATACGCAGTATTTT. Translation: CASTPLKVAGPDTQYF.

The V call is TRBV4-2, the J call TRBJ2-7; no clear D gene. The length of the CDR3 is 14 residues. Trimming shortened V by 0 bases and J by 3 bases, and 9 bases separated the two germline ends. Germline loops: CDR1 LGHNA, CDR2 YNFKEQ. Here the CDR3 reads CASSQDAYGYEQYF. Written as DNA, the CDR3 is TGTGCCAGCAGCCAAGATGCCTATGGCTACGAGCAGTACTTC.

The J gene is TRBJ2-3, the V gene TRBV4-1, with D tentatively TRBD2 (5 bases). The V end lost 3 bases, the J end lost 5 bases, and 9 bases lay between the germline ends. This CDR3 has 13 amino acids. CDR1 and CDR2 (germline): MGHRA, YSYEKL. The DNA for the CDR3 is TGCGCCAGCAGCCAGGGCCGGGGAGATACGCAGTATTTT. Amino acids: CASSQGRGDTQYF.

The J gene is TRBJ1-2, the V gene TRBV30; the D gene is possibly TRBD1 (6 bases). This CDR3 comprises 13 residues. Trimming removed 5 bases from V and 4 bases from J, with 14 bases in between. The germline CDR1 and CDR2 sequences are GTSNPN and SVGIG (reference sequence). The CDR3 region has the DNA TGTGCCTGGGATACCTGGGGGCTCTATGGCTACACCTTC. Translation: CAWDTWGLYGYTF.

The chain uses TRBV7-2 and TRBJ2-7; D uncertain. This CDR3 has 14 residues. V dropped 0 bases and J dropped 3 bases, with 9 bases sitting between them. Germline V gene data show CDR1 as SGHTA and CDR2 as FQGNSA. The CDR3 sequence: CASSLAPQSYEQYF. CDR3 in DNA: TGTGCCAGCAGCTTAGCCCCACAGAGCTACGAGCAGTACTTC.

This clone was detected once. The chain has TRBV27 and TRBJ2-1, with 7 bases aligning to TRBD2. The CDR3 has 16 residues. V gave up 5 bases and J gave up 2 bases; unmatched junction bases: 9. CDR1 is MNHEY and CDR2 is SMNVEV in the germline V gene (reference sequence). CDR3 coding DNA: TGTGCCAGCAGTAAACTCGGGGGGACTACCTACAATGAGCAGTTCTTC. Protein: CASSKLGGTTYNEQFF.

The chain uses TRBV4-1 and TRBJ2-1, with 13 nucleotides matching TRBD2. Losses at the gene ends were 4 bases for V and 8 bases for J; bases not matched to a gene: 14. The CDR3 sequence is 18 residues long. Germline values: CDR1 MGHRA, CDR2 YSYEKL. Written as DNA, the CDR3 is TGCGCCAGCAGCCGGTCACCTGTCAGGACTAGCGGGAGCCATGAGCAGTTCTTC. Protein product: CASSRSPVRTSGSHEQFF.

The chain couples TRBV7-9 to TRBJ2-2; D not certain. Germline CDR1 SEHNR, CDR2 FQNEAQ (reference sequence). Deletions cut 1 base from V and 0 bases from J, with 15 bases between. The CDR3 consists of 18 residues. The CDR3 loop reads CASSLVWSFGSNTGELFF. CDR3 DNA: TGTGCCAGCAGCTTAGTCTGGAGCTTTGGCTCGAACACCGGGGAGCTGTTTTTT.

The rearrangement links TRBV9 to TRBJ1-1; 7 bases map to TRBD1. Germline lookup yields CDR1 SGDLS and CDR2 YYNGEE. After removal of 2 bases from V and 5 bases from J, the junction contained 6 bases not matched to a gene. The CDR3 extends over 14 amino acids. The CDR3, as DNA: TGTGCCAGCAGCGTCGCAGGGGGAGAGACTGAAGCTTTCTTT. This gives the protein CASSVAGGETEAFF.

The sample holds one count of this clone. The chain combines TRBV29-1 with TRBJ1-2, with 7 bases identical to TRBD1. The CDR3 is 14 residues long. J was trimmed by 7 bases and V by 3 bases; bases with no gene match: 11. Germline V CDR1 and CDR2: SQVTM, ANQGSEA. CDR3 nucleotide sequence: TGCAGCGTTGACCTAGACAGGGAAGGGAGTGGCTACACCTTC. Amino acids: CSVDLDREGSGYTF.